This is a list of T cell receptor beta chains from one sample in a study of T cells in localized non-small cell lung cancer. This table comes from immunoSEQ multiplex PCR, and its TCRdb copy is limited to in-frame clones, with some not included. The table has roughly 70,000 clones, less than 90% seen once. Here the sequenced sample was peripheral blood, taken before any cancer treatment. The receptors here all came from a male donor aged 60 or older with stage III squamous cell lung carcinoma. CDR3s include the opening cysteine and the closing phenylalanine or tryptophan. The D gene is left open where the match is weak. Clone size is given for some rows only: seen once, a few or many times, or a class if the clone is expanded.

j_gene	v_gene	abundance	d_gene	CDR3aa	CDR3nt
TRBJ2-2	TRBV7-9	.	.	CASSPTRGNTGELFF	TGTGCCAGCAGCCCAACCAGGGGGAACACCGGGGAGCTGTTTTTT
TRBJ1-1	TRBV10-1	.	.	CASSEYGESAFF	TGCGCCAGCAGTGAATATGGAGAGAGCGCTTTCTTT
TRBJ1-2	TRBV14	.	.	CASSQEKGANYGYTF	TGTGCCAGCAGCCAAGAGAAAGGGGCTAACTATGGCTACACCTTC
TRBJ1-2	TRBV6-4	.	.	CASSASLYGYTF	TGTGCCAGCAGTGCGTCGCTCTATGGCTACACCTTC
TRBJ1-2	TRBV5-4	.	TRBD1	CASSLDRGGGYTF	TGTGCCAGCAGCTTAGACAGGGGGGGTGGCTACACCTTC
TRBJ2-5	TRBV6-4	.	.	CASSFTDQETQYF	TGTGCCAGCAGCTTTACGGACCAAGAGACCCAGTACTTC
TRBJ1-3	TRBV19	.	.	CASSITGSRGNTIYF	TGTGCCAGTAGTATAACAGGTTCGCGCGGAAACACCATATATTTT
TRBJ2-5	TRBV5-4	.	TRBD1	CASSLGGQGGRETQYF	TGTGCCAGCAGCTTGGGCGGACAGGGAGGAAGGGAGACCCAGTACTTC
TRBJ1-5	TRBV19	.	.	CASNPHPSNQPQHF	TGTGCCAGTAACCCCCATCCAAGCAATCAGCCCCAGCATTTT
TRBJ1-5	TRBV28	.	.	CASRGGGDNQPQHF	TGTGCCAGCCGGGGCGGCGGTGACAATCAGCCCCAGCATTTT
TRBJ2-7	TRBV27	.	.	CASSRALETRVSEQYF	TGTGCCAGCAGCCGAGCCTTGGAGACTAGGGTTTCCGAGCAGTACTTC
TRBJ1-5	TRBV6-5	.	TRBD1	CASSKTGEFQPQHF	TGTGCCAGCAGCAAGACAGGGGAATTTCAGCCCCAGCATTTT
TRBJ1-6	TRBV7-6	.	.	CASSFGRDSPLHF	TGTGCCAGCAGCTTCGGCAGGGATTCACCCCTCCACTTT
TRBJ2-1	TRBV5-1	.	.	CASSPVGDFAFF	TGCGCCAGCAGCCCGGTCGGTGACTTTGCGTTCTTC
TRBJ2-1	TRBV2	.	TRBD1	CASSDRQGKQFF	TGTGCCAGCAGTGACCGACAGGGTAAGCAGTTCTTC
TRBJ2-2	TRBV5-8	.	.	CASSFEAAGELFF	TGTGCCAGCAGCTTTGAAGCGGCCGGGGAGCTGTTTTTT
TRBJ2-5	TRBV2	once	.	CASTIREETQYF	TGTGCCAGCACAATTAGGGAGGAGACCCAGTACTTC
TRBJ1-4	TRBV30	.	.	CAWSQHASTNEKLFF	TGTGCCTGGAGTCAACACGCCTCAACTAATGAAAAACTGTTTTTT
TRBJ1-2	TRBV2	.	.	CASSQNGAETGTYGYTF	TGTGCCAGCAGTCAAAATGGGGCTGAGACAGGAACCTATGGCTACACCTTC
TRBJ1-1	TRBV10-3	.	.	CAIRPGVNTEAFF	TGTGCCATCAGACCAGGAGTGAACACTGAAGCTTTCTTT
TRBJ2-2	TRBV5-1	.	.	CASKDTGNTGELFF	TGCGCCAGCAAAGACACGGGGAACACCGGGGAGCTGTTTTTT
TRBJ1-2	TRBV2	.	.	CALIPGRNPYGYTF	TGTGCTCTCATACCCGGCAGGAATCCTTATGGCTACACCTTC
TRBJ2-4	TRBV6-1	.	.	CASSLERAKNIQYF	TGTGCCAGCAGTCTCGAGAGAGCCAAAAACATTCAGTACTTC
TRBJ1-2	TRBV7-9	.	.	CASSFPDRGYGYTF	TGTGCCAGCAGCTTCCCAGACAGAGGATATGGCTACACCTTC